The present T cell receptor beta chain was sequenced within a study of shared clonotypes between healthy human individuals (dated by TCRdb to 2020 to 2022). About the investigation overall: A couple of women and a few men aged 18 to 49 years were included in the cohort. Per donor, three plates each were used for CD4 naive and CD4 memory, two for CD8 naive, and one for CD8 memory. To estimate repertoire size and how much clonotype sharing occurs between individuals, the study deeply sequenced the blood TCR repertoires of five healthy adults. To increase sequencing depth and limit assay-specific biases, different laboratories used diverse techniques to prepare libraries and sequence TCR repertoires. Leukapheresis yielded between about 0.94 and 8.9 billion PBMCs per donor. On the study overall, not on this receptor specifically: Across a handful of donors, roughly 5% of naive CD4, approximately 3.6% of naive CD8, 2% to 2.5% of memory CD4, and 0.4% of memory CD8 clonotypes were shared. The small number of donors limited the genetic and exposure-history diversity represented. Estimated clonotype richness was generally larger for naive than for memory subsets. Based on pairwise subsampling, the degree of clonotype sharing among donors was expected to be affected by sequencing depth. Clonotypes shared by all four sorted-subset donors showed higher generation probabilities than non-shared clonotypes. Incomplete sequencing was indicated by rarefaction of sorted-subset datasets, despite the large sequencing depth. Sampling was limited to blood, and TCR repertoires in tissue likely differ from TCR repertoires in blood.

The CDR3 contains 16 residues, cysteine and phenylalanine counted. Of the read, only the CDR3 DNA is kept; its 48 bases are in frame from base 1. For CDR1 and CDR2, the germline V gene lists SGHVS and FQNEAQ. The V end loses 5 bases and the J end loses 0 bases, and a stretch of 14 bases separates them. Using the deep immunoSEQ assay, TCR CDR3 regions were amplified from genomic DNA by multiplex PCR. Extracted genomic DNA from each cell subset was spread evenly across all wells of several immunoSEQ 96-well plates, with each plate serving as a replicate. Each replicate PCR for sorted subsets received about 180 ng genomic DNA, equal to roughly 33,000 T cell genomes. The purified libraries were quantified using a Qubit 3.0 fluorometer, sized with a Bioanalyzer 2100, and then quantified again using the KAPA Library Quantification kit. Every immunoSEQ 96-well plate was sequenced on a separate single-read 150-cycle Illumina NextSeq 550 flow cell. On the study's bioinformatics: The immunoSEQ output contained only junctional sequences without quality scores, so filtering could not match that applied to full-length reads. To assign V/J genes and CDR3, sequences were annotated against IMGT germline references using PyIR, a Python wrapper for IgBLAST v1.9. Reads with weak V/J assignments (E-value above 1e-6), missing CDR3, stop codons, out-of-frame junctions, or ambiguous translated residues were removed. V3J clonotypes were defined by identical inferred V gene, J gene, and CDR3 amino acid sequence. To compute the percentage overlap between repertoires, the number of shared unique clonotypes was divided by the size of the smaller repertoire. Repertoire richness was assessed with RTK rarefaction, the Chao1 estimator, and Recon v2.1 estimates of unobserved clonotypes. For all TCRbeta clonotypes obtained by the gDNA method from a few donors, generation probabilities were computed with OLGA. The table comes from immuneACCESS by way of TCRdb, which keeps in-frame sequences with V and J called. Part of the clones is missing from these tables; in studies checked, under half for an unresolved V gene and the rest for unknown reasons. The DNA was the basis for D and trimming; V, J and clone size are from that table. The sample contains about 92,000 clones, approximately 70% of them found a single time. The ten biggest clones cover approximately 55% of the sample.

Donors were healthy HIV-negative adults with no recently reported acute infections or vaccinations. All donors were Caucasian adults living in Nashville, Tennessee, USA. CD8 memory samples were composed of magnetically selected CD45RO+ cells combined with CCR7-negative CD45RA+ effector memory (TemRA) cells. Blood was obtained by leukapheresis, after which PBMCs were separated by Ficoll-Histopaque density gradient centrifugation and cryopreserved in liquid nitrogen vapor phase. Purity and quantity of every magnetically sorted T cell population were checked by analytical flow cytometry. Genomic DNA was isolated from every sorted fraction and measured by UV absorbance on a Nanodrop 2000c. As to this clone: No cognate antigen has been identified for it. Base qualities are not at hand, and no much larger clone is one base apart.

The sequence derives from a man aged 30-40 years in good health. Sequenced sample: memory CD8+ T cells sorted from blood. The sample's cell subset or site label, decoded: CD45RO+ cells pooled with CCR7-negative TemRA cells. The chain employs TRBV7-8 and TRBJ2-1; D gene: possibly TRBD1, on 6 matching bases. The encoded CDR3 is CASSLWGQRSYNEQFF. The sequenced DNA: TGTGCCAGCAGCCTTTGGGGACAACGCTCCTACAATGAGCAGTTCTTC.